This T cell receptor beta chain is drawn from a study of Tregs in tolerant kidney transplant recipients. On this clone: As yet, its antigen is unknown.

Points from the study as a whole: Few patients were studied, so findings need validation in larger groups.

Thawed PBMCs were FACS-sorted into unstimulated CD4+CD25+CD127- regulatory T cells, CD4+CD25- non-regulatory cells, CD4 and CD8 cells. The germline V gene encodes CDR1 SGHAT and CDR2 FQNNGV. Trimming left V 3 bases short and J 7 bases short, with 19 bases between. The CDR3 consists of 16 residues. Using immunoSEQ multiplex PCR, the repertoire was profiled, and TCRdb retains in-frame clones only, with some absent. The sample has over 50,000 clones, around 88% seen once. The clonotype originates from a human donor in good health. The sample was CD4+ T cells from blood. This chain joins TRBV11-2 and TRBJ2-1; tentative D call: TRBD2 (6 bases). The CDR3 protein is CASSFLTGGVGNEQFF. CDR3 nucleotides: TGTGCCAGCAGCTTCCTTACTGGCGGGGTGGGGAATGAGCAGTTCTTC.